The T cell receptor (beta chain) under discussion was sequenced for a study of cytomegalovirus exposure and HLA in healthy donors. PCR involved 60 Vbeta and 13 Jbeta primers. Sequencing was performed with immunoSEQ multiplex PCR; in TCRdb, only in-frame clones are kept and a portion is missing. Its table records about 140,000 clones. All the people who gave samples were healthy bone marrow donors. Germline CDR1 is SQVTM and CDR2 is ANQGSEA. The CDR3 covers 13 residues. Deletions cut 2 bases from V and 6 bases from J, with 11 bases between. The TCR originated in a male donor in good health and CMV-seronegative. What was sequenced was PBMCs. The J gene is TRBJ2-1, the V gene TRBV29-1, with D possibly TRBD2 on 6 matching bases. CDR3 coding DNA: TGCAGCGTTGAATCGGGAGTCGGCAATGAGCAGTTCTTC. Translation: CSVESGVGNEQFF.